This TCR beta chain was captured by sequencing in a study of T cell responses to AZD1222 COVID-19 vaccine. Findings and limits, study-wide: A reported finding is that nearly half of spike-specific TCRs target unmutated variant regions. White British people made up most donors, females outnumbered males, and clonal diversity was possibly underestimated. CD4 TCRs associated with vaccination spanned spike, dominating at 160-218 and 743-854.

The CDR3 sequence is 13 residues long. The V end was cut by 6 bases, the J end by 0 bases, with 8 bases between. Germline CDR1 is MNHNY and CDR2 is SVGAGI (reference sequence). Concerning this clone itself: The antigen remains unidentified.

Sequencing was performed with immunoSEQ multiplex PCR; in TCRdb, only in-frame clones are kept and a portion is missing. The sample has approximately 190,000 clones; just over 90% are singletons. V usage is TRBV6-6 and J usage is TRBJ1-1; D is uncertain. The TCR was taken from an adult who received the MenACWY meningococcal vaccine as a control. The sequencing used peripheral blood, collected 28 days after the second dose of the MenACWY control vaccine. CDR3 amino acids: CASSFTVNTEAFF. For the CDR3, the DNA is TGTGCCAGCAGCTTTACAGTGAACACTGAAGCTTTCTTT.